The source of this T cell receptor (beta chain) is a study of blood T cell repertoires in COVID-19 (dated by TCRdb to about 2020). Turning to the overall study: Samples covering the acute and convalescent phases of COVID-19 were provided by collaborators in the United States, Italy and Spain. The material from the prospective study consisted of cDNA or gDNA derived from T cells, B-cell-depleted T cells, or PBMCs. Deeply sampled blood TCRbeta repertoires from subjects exposed to, actively infected with, or recovered from COVID-19 were included in the dataset. The repertoires were released in a freely available public database meant as a resource for research on the immune response to SARS-CoV-2. The samples were drawn from the first 160 participants of the ongoing ImmuneRACE study and from 1,200 or so subjects provided by 6 global collaborators. A de-identified subject ID, COVID-19 status, age in years and sex were almost always included in the sample metadata. Where HLA class I and class II types were available, the types were taken from metadata supplied by the sample provider, not from assay-based typing.

TCRbeta CDR3 regions were amplified from genomic DNA by means of the immunoSEQ Assay, a bias-controlled multiplex PCR. As for how the authors treated the data: Within the assay, amplification of reference gene primers was used to estimate how many nucleated cells each sample contained. To quantify the absolute abundance of each unique TCRbeta CDR3 rearrangement, sequence reads were collapsed and filtered. For each sample, productive Simpson clonality was calculated as the square root of Simpson's diversity index over productive rearrangements. TCRdb obtained this table from immuneACCESS and retained in-frame rearrangements with V and J assigned. These tables miss some clones; where compared with another copy, unresolved V genes account for less than half of the shortfall, and the remainder is unexplained. That table gives V, J and clone size, and the DNA gave D and trimming. This sample has some 110,000 clones in its table, and 81% of those were observed once. Over 35% of the sample is taken by the ten largest.

Whole blood was collected in K2EDTA tubes by collaborating institutions according to the institutions' own protocols. Collaborator samples were shipped for TCRbeta analysis as frozen whole blood, isolated PBMCs, or DNA extracted from either sample type. To note about this clone: Its antigen specificity is not known. Nothing much larger sits one base from this clone, and base qualities are not available.

The study at large found these results: Clinical and demographic metadata were provided uncurated, with the amount varying by source and participant.

From V the trimming removes 6 bases and from J it removes 1 base, while the gene matches leave 2 bases of the junction unaccounted for. Reading from cysteine to phenylalanine, the CDR3 counts 15 amino acids. The sequence is cut down to CDR3 DNA, 45 bases in frame from base 1. Via the germline V gene, CDR1 is MNHEY and CDR2 SVGAGI. Sequenced input: peripheral blood. Recombination connected TRBV6-5 to TRBJ2-3; 12 central bases correspond to TRBD2. The sequence came from an elderly man with acute or convalescent COVID-19. The nucleotide sequence reads as follows: TGTGCCAGCAGGAGACTAGCGGGGGGCACAGATACGCAGTATTTT. Translated, it reads CASRRLAGGTDTQYF.